This TCR beta chain was captured by sequencing in a study of OX40 agonist ivuxolimab in advanced cancers. Study details: Checkpoint inhibitors had been given previously to approximately 41% of patients.

The study, taken as a whole, reports: Within 6 weeks, CD4+ and CD8+ blood T cells expanded clonally at 0.1 to 3.0 mg/kg.

Within the sample, this clone is medium-sized. Antigen: not known. From germline, CDR1 is SNHLY and CDR2 FYNNEI. The V and J ends lost 9 bases and 3 bases respectively, with 15 bases between them. The CDR3 has 13 amino acids. TCRdb's copy holds only in-frame clones and misses some; the assay was immunoSEQ multiplex PCR. The data show some 86,000 clones, 70% to 90% seen once. The origin of this receptor is an adult with an advanced solid tumor such as melanoma, head and neck, liver or kidney cancer. The source material was CD4+ or CD8+ T cells sorted from blood, sampled in a trial of the OX40 agonist ivuxolimab. This chain links TRBV2 with TRBJ2-7, with D perhaps matching TRBD1 or TRBD2 (5 bases each). CDR3 residues: CASSPGRSYEQYF. In DNA, the CDR3 is TGTGCCAGTTCTCCGGGACGAAGCTACGAGCAGTACTTC.